What follows are 17 T cell receptor beta chains derived from one specimen sequenced in a study of blood T cell repertoires in COVID-19. This table comes from immunoSEQ multiplex PCR, and its TCRdb copy is limited to in-frame clones, with some not included. The profile shows tens of thousands of clones, about 85% of them singletons. Source material: peripheral blood. The receptor set was obtained from a woman aged 65 to 85 in a cohort sampled during active COVID-19.

This clone was recorded a few times. The rearrangement links TRBV5-1 to TRBJ1-6, with D possibly being TRBD1 (5 bases). Trimming pared 0 bases from V and 7 bases from J, leaving 11 bases between. CDR3 size: 15 residues. Germline V gives CDR1 SGHRS, CDR2 YFSETQ. The CDR3 loop reads CASSLGQWGNSPLHF. In nucleotides, the CDR3 is TGCGCCAGCAGCTTGGGGCAGTGGGGCAATTCACCCCTCCACTTT.

The chain combines TRBV2 with TRBJ1-5; 7 bases match TRBD1. The V gene's germline CDR1 is SNHLY and CDR2 FYNNEI. CDR3 length equals 16 residues. The ends lost 5 bases at V and 7 bases at J; junction bases unmatched: 14. Written as DNA, the CDR3 is TGTGCCAGCAGTTTGGGGGACAGAGCCCTGGGACAGCCCCAGCATTTT. As protein: CASSLGDRALGQPQHF.

The J gene is TRBJ1-4, the V gene TRBV27, with D perhaps TRBD1 (6 bases). The CDR3 has 13 residues. Germline CDR1 MNHEY, CDR2 SMNVEV (reference sequence). The V end was cut by 6 bases, the J end by 7 bases, with 12 bases between. The CDR3 reads CASRDSLGEKLFF. The CDR3 DNA reads as TGTGCCAGCAGGGACAGTTTAGGTGAAAAACTGTTTTTT.

The chain carries TRBV6-1 and TRBJ2-3, with 9 bases aligning to TRBD2. This CDR3 is built from 18 residues. With 0 bases clipped from V and 2 bases from J, the junction kept 9 bases outside the gene matches. Germline CDR1 is MNHNS and CDR2 is SASEGT. CDR3 nucleotide sequence: TGTGCCAGCAGTGAAGCTTGGAGGGCTAGCGGGGTCACAGATACGCAGTATTTT. Protein: CASSEAWRASGVTDTQYF.

V usage is TRBV27 and J usage is TRBJ2-7; D is perhaps TRBD1 (6 bases). V lost 6 bases to trimming and J lost 1 base, with 7 bases between them. Germline-derived CDR1 and CDR2 are MNHEY and SMNVEV (reference sequence). CDR3 length: 12 residues. The CDR3 spells CASRTGSYEQYF. CDR3 sequence (DNA): TGTGCCAGCAGAACAGGGTCCTACGAGCAGTACTTC.

The chain is built from TRBV3-1 (or the pseudogene TRBV3-2) and TRBJ1-5; D not certain. There are 14 residues in the CDR3. Germline-derived CDR1 and CDR2 are LGHDT and YNNKEL (reference sequence). The V gene lost 4 bases and the J gene lost 4 bases, with 11 bases spanning the gap. The CDR3 reads CASSPVSVNQPQHF. The CDR3, as DNA: TGTGCCAGCAGCCCCGTCTCGGTGAATCAGCCCCAGCATTTT.

CDR3 residues: CASSLSQQALRAFF. The CDR3 DNA is TGTGCCAGCAGCTTATCCCAACAGGCCCTTAGAGCTTTCTTT. The rearrangement links TRBV7-2 to TRBJ1-1, with D perhaps TRBD1 (5 bases). Germline loops: CDR1 SGHTA, CDR2 FQGNSA. Between the trimmed V and J ends, which lost 2 bases and 10 bases, there was a span of 17 bases. This CDR3 spans 14 amino acids.

The chain recombines TRBV28 with TRBJ2-5; D not certain. The V end lost 6 bases, the J end lost 4 bases, and 12 bases lay between the germline ends. The CDR3 contains 13 residues. Per germline, CDR1 MDHEN and CDR2 SYDVKM. The CDR3 reads CASSPHPPETQYF. CDR3 nucleotide sequence: TGTGCCAGCAGCCCACACCCCCCAGAGACCCAGTACTTC. The full variable domain, in which reference TRBV28 and TRBJ2-5 provide the parts outside the CDR3, is DVKVTQSSRYLVKRTGEKVFLECVQDMDHENMFWYRQDPGLGLRLIYFSYDVKMKEKGDIPEGYSVSREKKERFSLILESASTNQTSMYLCASSPHPPETQYFGPGTRLLVL.

The chain employs TRBV23-1 and TRBJ2-1, with 7 bases fitting TRBD2. TRBV23-1 is marked as an open reading frame, function uncertain. V was clipped by 4 bases and J by 0 bases; unmatched bases: 9. The CDR3 has 17 amino acids. As DNA, the CDR3 is TGCGCCAGCAGTCGCTTGGGCGGGAGCGACTCCTACAATGAGCAGTTCTTC. Its translation is CASSRLGGSDSYNEQFF.

V is TRBV4-1 and J is TRBJ2-3, with 15 positions matching TRBD2. V was clipped by 3 bases and J by 5 bases; unmatched bases: 6. Germline V lookup: CDR1 MGHRA, CDR2 YSYEKL. The CDR3 consists of 17 residues. The chain's CDR3 is CASSQAPGLAGGDTQYF. CDR3 nucleotides: TGCGCCAGCAGCCAGGCCCCGGGACTAGCGGGAGGAGATACGCAGTATTTT.

The table lists this clone with a few counts. The chain carries TRBV15 and TRBJ2-7; 9 bases align to TRBD1. CDR3 length equals 15 residues. J was trimmed by 5 bases and V by 1 base; bases with no gene match: 6. Germline V gives CDR1 LNHNV, CDR2 YYDKDF (reference sequence). The CDR3 sequence: CATSRGTGQGNEQYF. The CDR3 DNA reads as TGTGCCACCAGCAGAGGGACGGGACAGGGCAACGAGCAGTACTTC.

This chain uses TRBV21-1 with TRBJ2-7; the table's TRBD1 call for D was not verified on the DNA. TRBV21-1 is classified as a pseudogene. The CDR3 runs 15 residues. CDR3 nucleotide sequence: TGTGCCAGCAGCCCCCGGGACAGGGACTCCTACGAGCAGTACTTC. As protein: CASSPRDRDSYEQYF.

The chain is built from TRBV29-1 and TRBJ2-7; D is unclear. The CDR3 length is 11 residues. With 6 bases removed from V and 1 base from J, the gap between germline ends came to 7 bases. Germline lookup yields CDR1 SQVTM and CDR2 ANQGSEA. The CDR3 DNA reads TGCAGCGTCGCGGAATCCTACGAGCAGTACTTC. Translation gives CSVAESYEQYF.

V and J are TRBV10-3 and TRBJ2-2; 8 nucleotides match TRBD2. J lost 0 bases, V lost 2 bases, and 5 bases had no gene match. The CDR3 covers 17 residues. The germline V gene encodes CDR1 ENHRY and CDR2 SYGVKD. The CDR3 DNA reads as TGTGCCATCAGTGAGAAGACGGGAGGGGCGAACACCGGGGAGCTGTTTTTT. It specifies CAISEKTGGANTGELFF.

The V call is TRBV6-6, the J call TRBJ2-1, with D tentatively TRBD2 (5 bases). Germline V CDR1 and CDR2: MNHNY, SVGAGI (reference sequence). The CDR3 length is 15 residues. The V and J ends lost 8 bases and 2 bases respectively, with 16 bases between them. CDR3 sequence reads: CASYLAASPYNEQFF. CDR3 nucleotides: TGTGCCAGCTACCTCGCGGCTAGCCCCTACAATGAGCAGTTCTTC.

This clone was observed once. The chain links TRBV4-3 to TRBJ2-3, with 11 bases identical to TRBD2. The germline CDR1 and CDR2 sequences are LGHNA and YSLEER. Germline trimming cut 1 base from V and 4 bases from J; bases unmatched to any gene: 4. This CDR3 has 16 residues. The CDR3 DNA is TGCGCCAGCAGCCAAGGACTAGCGGGAATATCAGATACGCAGTATTTT. As protein: CASSQGLAGISDTQYF.

The CDR3 sequence is CASSTPPGTGDSPLHF. CDR3 in DNA: TGTGCCAGCAGCACACCCCCCGGGACAGGGGATTCACCCCTCCACTTT. The chain recombines TRBV11-2 with TRBJ1-6; 10 bases line up with TRBD1. CDR1 is SGHAT and CDR2 is FQNNGV in the germline V gene. This CDR3 contains 16 residues. J gave up 8 bases and V 5 bases, and 9 bases lay outside the gene matches.